This is a list of T cell receptor beta chains from one sample in a study of OX40 agonist ivuxolimab in advanced cancers. This table comes from immunoSEQ multiplex PCR, and its TCRdb copy is limited to in-frame clones, with some not included. The sample holds 53,000 or so clones, more than 70% seen once. The sample in question was CD4+ or CD8+ T cells sorted from blood, obtained in a trial of the OX40 agonist ivuxolimab. These receptors originate from an adult with an advanced solid tumor such as melanoma, head and neck, liver or kidney cancer. The CDR3 runs from the conserved cysteine through the conserved F or W.

V gene	CDR3 length	J gene	CDR3 protein
TRBV6-1	14	TRBJ1-1	CASRRRAGNTEAFF
TRBV18	17	TRBJ2-1	CASSRTSGDSSYNEQFF
TRBV18	13	TRBJ2-7	CASSLTGSREQYF
TRBV5-6	15	TRBJ1-4	CASSLVDSPNEKLFF
TRBV10-3	15	TRBJ2-7	CAISDPGPNSYEQYF
TRBV7-9	12	TRBJ1-5	CASSFGDQPQHF
TRBV5-5	13	TRBJ2-5	CASSLGSQETQYF
TRBV5-1	13	TRBJ2-7	CASSLEGGYEQYF
TRBV10-2	13	TRBJ1-2	CASRETLGYGYTF
TRBV15	12	TRBJ2-3	CATSRETDTQYF
TRBV19	13	TRBJ2-5	CASSISRDETQYF
TRBV19	15	TRBJ2-7	CASSIDRTGPYEQYF
TRBV9	13	TRBJ2-5	CASSHSPRETQYF
TRBV18	15	TRBJ1-6	CASSSDLGGNSPLHF
TRBV27	18	TRBJ2-7	CASSPQRGQTIHSYEQYF
TRBV2	14	TRBJ1-1	CASSGGTARAEAFF
TRBV6-5	13	TRBJ2-5	CASSSPPQETQYF
TRBV18	14	TRBJ2-5	CASSMVSGEETQYF
TRBV5-4	13	TRBJ2-7	CASTLQGDREQYF
TRBV4-1	17	TRBJ2-3	CASSHIKRGQNTDTQYF
TRBV4-1	14	TRBJ2-1	CASSQDGAGGEQFF
TRBV9	15	TRBJ1-3	CASSPRDYQGNTIYF
TRBV6-6	11	TRBJ2-1	CASIRGDRSFF
TRBV6-5	15	TRBJ2-7	CASSYRPGLGYEQYF
TRBV7-3	17	TRBJ2-6	CASSFDATPSGANVLTF
TRBV19	16	TRBJ2-2	CASSISYGANTGELFF
TRBV7-6	13	TRBJ1-1	CASSSSGGTEAFF
TRBV30	14	TRBJ1-4	CAWSPAVWNEKLFF
TRBV27	13	TRBJ2-1	CASNSGRVGEQFF
TRBV10-3	15	TRBJ2-3	CAISKLAGFTDTQYF
TRBV15	12	TRBJ2-3	CATTRESDTQYF